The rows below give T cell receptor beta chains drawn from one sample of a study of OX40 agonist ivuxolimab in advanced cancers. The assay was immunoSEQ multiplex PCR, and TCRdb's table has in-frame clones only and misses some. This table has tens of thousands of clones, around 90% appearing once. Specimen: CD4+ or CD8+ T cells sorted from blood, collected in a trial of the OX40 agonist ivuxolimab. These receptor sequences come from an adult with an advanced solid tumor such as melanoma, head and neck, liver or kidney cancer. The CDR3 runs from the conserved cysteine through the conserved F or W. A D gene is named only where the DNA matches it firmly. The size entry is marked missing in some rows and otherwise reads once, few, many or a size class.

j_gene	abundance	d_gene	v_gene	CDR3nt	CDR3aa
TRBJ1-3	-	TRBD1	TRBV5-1	TGCGCCAGCAGCTTGGATCAGGGGGGAACTGGAAACACCATATATTTT	CASSLDQGGTGNTIYF
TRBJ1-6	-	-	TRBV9	TGTGCCAGCAGCCCCGATCCGAGGGCCAAGAATTCACCCCTCCACTTT	CASSPDPRAKNSPLHF
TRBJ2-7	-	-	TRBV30	TGTGCCTGGAGTCTCACCTTCGGGCAGTACTTC	CAWSLTFGQYF
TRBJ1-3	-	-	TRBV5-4	TGTGCCAGCAGCTTGGAAGGAAACACCATATATTTT	CASSLEGNTIYF
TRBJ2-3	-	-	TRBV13	TGTGCCAGCAGCTTAAGGGGTCATGGGACCTCTAGCACAGATACGCAGTATTTT	CASSLRGHGTSSTDTQYF
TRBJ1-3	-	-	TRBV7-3	TGTGCCAGCAGCTTAAATTCCGGACATGGAAACACCATATATTTT	CASSLNSGHGNTIYF
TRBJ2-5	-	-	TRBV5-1	TGCGCCAGCAGCTTGGGGGGCACAGAGACCCAGTACTTC	CASSLGGTETQYF
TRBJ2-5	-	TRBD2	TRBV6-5	TGTGCCAGCACACTAGCGGGATTAGGAGAGACCCAGTACTTC	CASTLAGLGETQYF
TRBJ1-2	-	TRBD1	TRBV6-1	TGTGCCAGCAGTTCTAGGACAGGGGTTAACTATGGCTACACCTTC	CASSSRTGVNYGYTF
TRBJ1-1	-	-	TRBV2	TGTGCCAGCAGTGAGAGAACATCTGAAGCTTTCTTT	CASSERTSEAFF
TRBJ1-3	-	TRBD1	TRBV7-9	TGTGCCAGCAGCTACGGACAGGGGGCCTCTGGAAACACCATATATTTT	CASSYGQGASGNTIYF
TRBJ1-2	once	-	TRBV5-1	TGCGCCAGCAGCTTGGACAGGCTGAACTATGGCTACACCTTC	CASSLDRLNYGYTF
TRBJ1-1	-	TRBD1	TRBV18	TGTGCCAGCTCACCAAGAGGACCGGACAGGGGCACTGAAGCTTTCTTT	CASSPRGPDRGTEAFF
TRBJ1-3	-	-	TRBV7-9	TGTGCCAGCAGCCCCCGAAACTCTGGAAACACCATATATTTT	CASSPRNSGNTIYF
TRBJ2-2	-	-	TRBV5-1	TGCGCCAGCAGCTTTATTCCCCCGAACACCGGGGAGCTGTTTTTT	CASSFIPPNTGELFF